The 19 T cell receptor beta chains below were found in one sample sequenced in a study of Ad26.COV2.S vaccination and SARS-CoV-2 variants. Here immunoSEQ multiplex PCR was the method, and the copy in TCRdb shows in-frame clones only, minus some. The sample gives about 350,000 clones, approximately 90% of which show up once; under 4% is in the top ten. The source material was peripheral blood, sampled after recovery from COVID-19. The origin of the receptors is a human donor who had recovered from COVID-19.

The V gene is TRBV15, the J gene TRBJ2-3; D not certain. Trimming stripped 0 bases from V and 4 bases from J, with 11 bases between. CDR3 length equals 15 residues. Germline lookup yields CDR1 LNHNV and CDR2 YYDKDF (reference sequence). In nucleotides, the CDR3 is TGTGCCACCAGCAGAGATGGGAAGGGCCCAGATACGCAGTATTTT. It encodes CATSRDGKGPDTQYF.

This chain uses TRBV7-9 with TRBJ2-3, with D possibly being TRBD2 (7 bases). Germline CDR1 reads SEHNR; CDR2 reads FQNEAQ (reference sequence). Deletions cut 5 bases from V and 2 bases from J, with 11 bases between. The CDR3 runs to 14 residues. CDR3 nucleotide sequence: TGTGCCAGCAGCAGGGGGGGCCACACAGATACGCAGTATTTT. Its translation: CASSRGGHTDTQYF.

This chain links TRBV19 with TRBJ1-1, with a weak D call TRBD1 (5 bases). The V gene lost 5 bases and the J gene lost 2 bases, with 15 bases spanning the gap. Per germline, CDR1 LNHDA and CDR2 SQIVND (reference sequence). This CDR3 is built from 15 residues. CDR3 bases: TGTGCCAGTAGTTCGTGGGGGGGTGAAAACACTGAAGCTTTCTTT. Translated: CASSSWGGENTEAFF. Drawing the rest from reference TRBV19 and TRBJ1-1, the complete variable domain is DGGITQSPKYLFRKEGQNVTLSCEQNLNHDAMYWYRQDPGQGLRLIYYSQIVNDFQKGDIAEGYSVSREKKESFPLTVTSAQKNPTAFYLCASSSWGGENTEAFFGQGTRLTVV.

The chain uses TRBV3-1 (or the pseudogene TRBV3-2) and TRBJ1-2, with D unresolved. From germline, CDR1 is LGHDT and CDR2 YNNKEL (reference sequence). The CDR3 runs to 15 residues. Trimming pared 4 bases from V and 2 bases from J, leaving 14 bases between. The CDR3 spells CASSPDWAQNYGYTF. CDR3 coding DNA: TGTGCCAGCAGCCCTGACTGGGCCCAAAACTATGGCTACACCTTC.

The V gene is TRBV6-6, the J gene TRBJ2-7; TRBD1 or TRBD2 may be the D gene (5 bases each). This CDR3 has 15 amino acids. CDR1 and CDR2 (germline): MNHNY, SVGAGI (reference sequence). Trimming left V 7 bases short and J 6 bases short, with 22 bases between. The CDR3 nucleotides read TGTGCCAGCAAAATATCCCAGGGCTCGGGAAGCGAGCAGTACTTC. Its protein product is CASKISQGSGSEQYF.

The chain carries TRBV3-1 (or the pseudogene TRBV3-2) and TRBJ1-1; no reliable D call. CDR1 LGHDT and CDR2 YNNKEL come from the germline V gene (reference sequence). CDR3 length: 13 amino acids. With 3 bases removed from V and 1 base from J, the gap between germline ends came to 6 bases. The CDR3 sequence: CASSQTKNTEAFF. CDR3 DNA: TGTGCCAGCAGCCAGACAAAGAACACTGAAGCTTTCTTT.

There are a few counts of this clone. The CDR3 reads CASRPGGKQAFF. The CDR3 DNA is TGTGCCAGCAGGCCAGGAGGGAAGCAAGCTTTCTTT. The chain couples TRBV2 to TRBJ1-1, with unresolved D. The ends were cut back, 6 bases at V and 9 bases at J, with 14 bases in the middle. CDR1 SNHLY and CDR2 FYNNEI come from the germline V gene. The CDR3 has 12 amino acids.

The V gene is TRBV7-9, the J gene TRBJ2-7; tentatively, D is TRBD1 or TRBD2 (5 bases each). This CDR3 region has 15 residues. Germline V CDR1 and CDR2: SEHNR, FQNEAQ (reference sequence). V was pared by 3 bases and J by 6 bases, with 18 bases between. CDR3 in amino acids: CASSFSGAPAGEQYF. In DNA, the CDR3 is TGTGCCAGCAGCTTCAGTGGGGCCCCCGCGGGCGAGCAGTACTTC.

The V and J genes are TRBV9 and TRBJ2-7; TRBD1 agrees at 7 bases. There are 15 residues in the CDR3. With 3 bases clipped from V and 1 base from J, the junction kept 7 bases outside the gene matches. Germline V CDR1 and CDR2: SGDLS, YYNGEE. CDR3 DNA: TGTGCCAGCAGCGGCGGACGGGACAGTTCCTACGAGCAGTACTTC. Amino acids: CASSGGRDSSYEQYF.

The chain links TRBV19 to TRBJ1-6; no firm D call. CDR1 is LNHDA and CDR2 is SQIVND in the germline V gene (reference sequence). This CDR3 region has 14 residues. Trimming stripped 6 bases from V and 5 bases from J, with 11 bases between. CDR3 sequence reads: CASSRTDHNSPLHF. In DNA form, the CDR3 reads TGTGCCAGTAGCAGGACCGACCATAATTCACCCCTCCACTTT.

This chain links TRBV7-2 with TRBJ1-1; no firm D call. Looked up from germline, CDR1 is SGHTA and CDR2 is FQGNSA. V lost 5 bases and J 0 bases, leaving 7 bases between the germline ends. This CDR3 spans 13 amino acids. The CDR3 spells CASSPYVNTEAFF. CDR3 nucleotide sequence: TGTGCCAGCAGCCCGTACGTGAACACTGAAGCTTTCTTT. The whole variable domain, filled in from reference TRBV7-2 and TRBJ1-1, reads GAGVSQSPSNKVTEKGKDVELRCDPISGHTALYWYRQSLGQGLEFLIYFQGNSAPDKSGLPSDRFSAERTGGSVSTLTIQRTQQEDSAVYLCASSPYVNTEAFFGQGTRLTVV.

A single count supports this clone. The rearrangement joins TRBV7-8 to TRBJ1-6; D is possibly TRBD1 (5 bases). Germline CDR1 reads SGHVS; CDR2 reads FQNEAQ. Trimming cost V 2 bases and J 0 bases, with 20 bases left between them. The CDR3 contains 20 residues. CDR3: CASSLLGVGGGSSYNSPLHF. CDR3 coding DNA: TGTGCCAGCAGCTTATTGGGGGTGGGGGGTGGGAGCTCCTATAATTCACCCCTCCACTTT.

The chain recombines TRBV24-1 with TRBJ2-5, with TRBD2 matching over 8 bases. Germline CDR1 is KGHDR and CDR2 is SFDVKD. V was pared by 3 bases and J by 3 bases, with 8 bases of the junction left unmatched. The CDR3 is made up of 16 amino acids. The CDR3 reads CATSDGAAGGKETQYF. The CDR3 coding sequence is TGTGCCACCAGTGATGGAGCGGCGGGGGGTAAAGAGACCCAGTACTTC.

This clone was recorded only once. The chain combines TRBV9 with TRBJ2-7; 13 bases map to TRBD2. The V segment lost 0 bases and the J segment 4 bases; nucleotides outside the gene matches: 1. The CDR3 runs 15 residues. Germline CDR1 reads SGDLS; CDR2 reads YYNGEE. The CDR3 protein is CASSVGTSGGYEQYF. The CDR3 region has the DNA TGTGCCAGCAGCGTAGGGACTAGCGGGGGTTACGAGCAGTACTTC.

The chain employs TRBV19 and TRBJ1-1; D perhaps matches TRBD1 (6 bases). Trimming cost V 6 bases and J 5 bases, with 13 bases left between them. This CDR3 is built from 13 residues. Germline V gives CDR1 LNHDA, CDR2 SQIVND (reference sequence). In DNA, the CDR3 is TGTGCCAGTAGCGCCAGGGGCAGAACTGAAGCTTTCTTT. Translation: CASSARGRTEAFF.

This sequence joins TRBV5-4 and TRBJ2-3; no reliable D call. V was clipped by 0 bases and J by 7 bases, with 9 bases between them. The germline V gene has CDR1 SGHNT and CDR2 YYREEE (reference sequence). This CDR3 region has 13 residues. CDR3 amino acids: CASSLVNNNTQYF. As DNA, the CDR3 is TGTGCCAGCAGCTTGGTTAACAATAATACGCAGTATTTT.

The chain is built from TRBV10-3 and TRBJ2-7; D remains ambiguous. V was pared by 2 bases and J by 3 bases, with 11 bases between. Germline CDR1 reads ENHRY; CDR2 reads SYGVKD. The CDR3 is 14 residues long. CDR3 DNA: TGTGCCATCAGTGAGCTGGGGATAGACTACGAGCAGTACTTC. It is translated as CAISELGIDYEQYF.

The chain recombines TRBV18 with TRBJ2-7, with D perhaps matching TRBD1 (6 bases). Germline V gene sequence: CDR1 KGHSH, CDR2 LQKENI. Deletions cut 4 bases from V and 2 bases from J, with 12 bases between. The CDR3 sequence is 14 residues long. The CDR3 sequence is CASSRQGNPYEQYF. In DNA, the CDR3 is TGTGCCAGCTCACGGCAGGGGAATCCCTACGAGCAGTACTTC.

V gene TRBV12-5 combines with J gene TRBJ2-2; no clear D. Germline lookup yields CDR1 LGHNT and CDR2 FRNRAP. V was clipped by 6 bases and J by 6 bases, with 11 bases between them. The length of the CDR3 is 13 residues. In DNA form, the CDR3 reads TGTGCTAGTGGGCCAAGGACGGCCGGGGAGCTGTTTTTT. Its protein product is CASGPRTAGELFF.